This is a list of T cell receptor beta chains from one sample in a study of blood T cell repertoires in COVID-19. Assay: immunoSEQ multiplex PCR; the TCRdb copy retains only in-frame clones and omits some. Of around 260,000 clones in the sample, approximately 90% are singletons; the top ten hold less than 5%. The sample was peripheral blood. Receptor source: a man in his 60s who had recovered from COVID-19. Both conserved end residues are part of each CDR3. Fields, in order: CDR3 DNA, CDR3 protein, J gene, V gene, D gene, clone size. A D gene is named only where the DNA matches it firmly. Size is omitted from some rows. Given values are once, few, many or a class for expanded clones.

TGTGCCTGGCGGCCTAGAGCCTCTGGAAACACCATATATTTT CAWRPRASGNTIYF TRBJ1-3 TRBV30 NA NA
TGTGCCTGGAGTGGGGGCGGCTACGAGCAGTACTTC CAWSGGGYEQYF TRBJ2-7 TRBV30 NA once
TGTGCCAGCAGCACTAGCGGGGGTACTGGGACCCAGTACTTC CASSTSGGTGTQYF TRBJ2-5 TRBV7-2 TRBD2 NA
TGTGCCAGCAGCGCCCAGGCCAGGGCGGTCCCCTCTGGAAACACCATATATTTT CASSAQARAVPSGNTIYF TRBJ1-3 TRBV13 NA NA
TGTGCTAGCAGCTTACACAGGGAACGAGGGTACAATGAGCAGTTCTTC CASSLHRERGYNEQFF TRBJ2-1 TRBV7-7 NA NA
TGTGCCAGCAGCCAAGCTAGCGGGGGCGGGGAGCTGTTTTTT CASSQASGGGELFF TRBJ2-2 TRBV3-1/TRBV3-2 TRBD2 NA
TGCGCCAGCAGCACGACGGGACTGCGCAATCAGCCCCAGCATTTT CASSTTGLRNQPQHF TRBJ1-5 TRBV5-1 NA NA
TGTGCCACCAGCCTAGGAAAATCTGGGGCCAACGTCCTGACTTTC CATSLGKSGANVLTF TRBJ2-6 TRBV24-1 NA NA
TGTGCCAGCAGCCCGACAGGGAGGAGTGAAGCTTTCTTT CASSPTGRSEAFF TRBJ1-1 TRBV3-1/TRBV3-2 TRBD1 NA
TGTGCCAGCCATAGCGGGGGGATCACAGATACGCAGTATTTT CASHSGGITDTQYF TRBJ2-3 TRBV7-2 TRBD2 NA
TGTGCCAGCAGTTCCGATTTAGGGAGTGGCGGGGGCGATGAGCAGTTCTTC CASSSDLGSGGGDEQFF TRBJ2-1 TRBV6-2/TRBV6-3 NA once
TGTGCCAGCAGCCGCACCGGGACAGCTAACTATGGCTACACCTTC CASSRTGTANYGYTF TRBJ1-2 TRBV4-2 TRBD1 few
TGTGCCAGCAGTGAACGCCTCCTTAGGACTAGCGGGGGGAAGACAGATACGCAGTATTTT CASSERLLRTSGGKTDTQYF TRBJ2-3 TRBV2 TRBD2 NA
TGTGCCAGCAGTTACTCGGGACTAGCGGGGGGAGAGACCCAGTACTTC CASSYSGLAGGETQYF TRBJ2-5 TRBV6-5 TRBD2 NA
TGCAGTGCAGGACAGGGAGGTGAGCAGTTCTTC CSAGQGGEQFF TRBJ2-1 TRBV20-1 TRBD1 once
TGTGCCAGCAGACCAGCGGGGAATGAGCAGTTCTTC CASRPAGNEQFF TRBJ2-1 TRBV12-3/TRBV12-4 TRBD2 NA
TGTGCCAGCTCACCCGTGGACAGGCCAGCTAATGGCTACACCTTC CASSPVDRPANGYTF TRBJ1-2 TRBV18 TRBD1 NA
TGCAGCGTCGACAGCGCGGGGGGATCGAATACGCAGTATTTT CSVDSAGGSNTQYF TRBJ2-3 TRBV29-1 TRBD2 few
TGTGCCAGCAGCGCGGGGACAGGGGGCTTGGGCGGCACCATATATTTT CASSAGTGGLGGTIYF TRBJ1-3 TRBV9 TRBD1 once
TGTGCCAGCAGCTATTCACAGGGGGCGAGCACCGGGGAGCTGTTTTTT CASSYSQGASTGELFF TRBJ2-2 TRBV7-2 TRBD1 NA
TGTGCCAGCAGCTTAGTTGGGGGCGGTGAAAAACTGTTTTTT CASSLVGGGEKLFF TRBJ1-4 TRBV7-2 NA NA
TGCGCCAGCAGCGCAAGCGGGGGGTACCTCTACGAGCAGTACTTC CASSASGGYLYEQYF TRBJ2-7 TRBV5-1 TRBD2 few
TGCGCCAGCAGCTTGGGTTGGACTAGTACAGATACGCAGTATTTT CASSLGWTSTDTQYF TRBJ2-3 TRBV5-1 TRBD2 NA
TGCGCCAGCAGTGAATCTGCGGCGGGAGGCTACACCTTC CASSESAAGGYTF TRBJ1-2 TRBV10-2 NA NA
TGTGCCAGTAGTACCGGGGTCTCCTACGAGCAGTACTTC CASSTGVSYEQYF TRBJ2-7 TRBV19 NA NA
TGTGCCAGCATCCCGACAGGGAGAATGGAGACCCAGTACTTC CASIPTGRMETQYF TRBJ2-5 TRBV6-2/TRBV6-3 TRBD1 NA
TGTGCCCAAATTGGAACAGGGGGCAGAGGCACAGATACGCAGTATTTT CAQIGTGGRGTDTQYF TRBJ2-3 TRBV2 TRBD1 NA
TGTGCCAGCAGCCAAAAAAAGCCTCACAGGGAAAATCAGCCCCAGCATTTT CASSQKKPHRENQPQHF TRBJ1-5 TRBV21-1 NA NA
TGTGCCAGCGACAGGGGTGACACTGAAGCTTTCTTT CASDRGDTEAFF TRBJ1-1 TRBV2 TRBD1 NA
TGCGCCAGCAGCGGAGGGACAGGGGGCCGAGAGACCCAGTACTTC CASSGGTGGRETQYF TRBJ2-5 TRBV5-1 TRBD1 NA
TGTGCCAGCAGCTATGGACAGGGGAGCAATCAGCCCCAGCATTTT CASSYGQGSNQPQHF TRBJ1-5 TRBV7-2 TRBD1 NA
TGTGCCAGTAGTTCCGCCGGGACAGGGTATGGCTACACCTTC CASSSAGTGYGYTF TRBJ1-2 TRBV19 TRBD1 NA
TGTGCCAGCAGCTTAACGGGACTAGCGGGGTCTTTTGGAGAGACCCAGTACTTC CASSLTGLAGSFGETQYF TRBJ2-5 TRBV3-1/TRBV3-2 TRBD2 NA
TGTGCCACGACGGGACAGCCTTTCGTTGGCTACACCTTC CATTGQPFVGYTF TRBJ1-2 TRBV10-3 TRBD1 NA
TGTGCCAGCAGTTGGGACAGGGGTCCTAACTATGGCTACACCTTC CASSWDRGPNYGYTF TRBJ1-2 TRBV5-4 TRBD1 NA
TGTGCCAGCAGTGTATTAGGGGGCGTAAGCTCCGAAGCTTTCTTT CASSVLGGVSSEAFF TRBJ1-1 TRBV2 TRBD1 NA
TGTGCCAGCAGCTTAGGTAGTCAGGGGGCTCGCCGTGAGCAGTTCTTC CASSLGSQGARREQFF TRBJ2-1 TRBV7-2 TRBD1 NA
TGTGCCAGCAGTACTTCCGGGACAGGGATAGCTGAAGCTTTCTTT CASSTSGTGIAEAFF TRBJ1-1 TRBV6-6 TRBD1 NA
TGTGCCAGCAGACTTCGGGGATTGAACACTGAAGCTTTCTTT CASRLRGLNTEAFF TRBJ1-1 TRBV2 NA once